A single sample gave rise to the 27 T cell receptor beta chains below, sequenced in a study of blood T cell repertoires in COVID-19. Only in-frame clones appear in the TCRdb table, and some are missing; sequencing was by immunoSEQ multiplex PCR. The sample carries 55,000 to 65,000 clones, approximately 90% recorded once. Sequencing was done on a sample of peripheral blood. These receptors all come from a human donor with active COVID-19. The donor label of this sample is uncertain.

This rearrangement joins TRBV5-1 to TRBJ1-5, with 8 bases identical to TRBD1. Germline loops: CDR1 SGHRS, CDR2 YFSETQ. V gave up 0 bases and J gave up 8 bases; unmatched junction bases: 7. This CDR3 has 15 amino acids. The CDR3 loop is CASSLDGQGNKPQHF. CDR3 nucleotide sequence: TGCGCCAGCAGCTTGGACGGACAGGGTAATAAGCCCCAGCATTTT. Supplemented by reference TRBV5-1 and TRBJ1-5, the full variable domain reads KAGVTQTPRYLIKTRGQQVTLSCSPISGHRSVSWYQQTPGQGLQFLFEYFSETQRNKGNFPGRFSGRQFSNSRSEMNVSTLELGDSALYLCASSLDGQGNKPQHFGDGTRLSIL.

The CDR3 DNA is TGTGCCAGCAGCCTATTCCAGACACCGAACACTGAAGCTTTCTTT. Amino acid sequence: CASSLFQTPNTEAFF. V gene TRBV6-2 or TRBV6-3 combines with J gene TRBJ1-1, with no clear D. In germline, CDR1 is MNHEY, CDR2 SVGEGT. Trimming shortened V by 6 bases and J by 1 base, and 15 bases separated the two germline ends. The CDR3 consists of 15 residues.

The rearrangement uses TRBV10-2 and TRBJ2-7, with 8 bases matching TRBD2. The length of the CDR3 is 13 residues. Germline V gene lookup returns CDR1 WSHSY and CDR2 SAAADI. V shed 5 bases and J 2 bases; nucleotides not matched to a gene: 2. CDR3 sequence reads: CASSPGRAYEQYF. In nucleotides, the CDR3 is TGCGCCAGCAGTCCCGGGAGGGCCTACGAGCAGTACTTC.

The chain couples TRBV2 to TRBJ1-1, with 8 bases aligning to TRBD1. CDR1 SNHLY and CDR2 FYNNEI come from the germline V gene. This CDR3 spans 17 amino acids. V shed 4 bases and J 0 bases; nucleotides not matched to a gene: 10. CDR3 amino acids: CASSGLTGESMNTEAFF. The DNA of the CDR3 is TGTGCCAGCAGTGGTTTGACAGGGGAGTCGATGAACACTGAAGCTTTCTTT.

The rearrangement joins TRBV19 to TRBJ1-4, with D unresolved. The germline V and J ends were trimmed by 1 base and 5 bases, with 8 bases remaining between them. Per germline, CDR1 LNHDA and CDR2 SQIVND (reference sequence). The CDR3 loop spans 14 amino acids. This chain's CDR3 is CASSIGGGNEKLFF. CDR3 DNA: TGTGCCAGTAGTATAGGAGGAGGGAATGAAAAACTGTTTTTT.

The chain couples TRBV4-2 to TRBJ2-1; 7 nucleotides line up with TRBD2. From germline, CDR1 is LGHNA and CDR2 YNFKEQ. V was pared by 0 bases and J by 7 bases, with 9 bases of the junction left unmatched. The CDR3 is 16 amino acids. CDR3 bases: TGTGCCAGCAGCCAAGATGGGAGCGGGAAGAGGAATGAGCAGTTCTTC. Its translation is CASSQDGSGKRNEQFF.

The chain carries TRBV7-9 and TRBJ2-7; TRBD2 matches at 7 bases. This CDR3 spans 16 amino acids. V lost 4 bases and J lost 0; bases outside the gene matches: 9. Germline V gene lookup returns CDR1 SEHNR and CDR2 FQNEAQ (reference sequence). DNA for the CDR3: TGTGCCAGCAGCTCCTGGGGGGGACCCGACTCCTACGAGCAGTACTTC. Translating it yields CASSSWGGPDSYEQYF.

V is TRBV3-1 (or the pseudogene TRBV3-2) and J is TRBJ2-7, with 7 positions matching TRBD1. V dropped 5 bases and J dropped 5; count of bases not matched to a gene: 6. The CDR3 loop spans 13 amino acids. Germline-derived CDR1 and CDR2 are LGHDT and YNNKEL (reference sequence). The CDR3 loop is CASSLQGVHEQYF. The CDR3 DNA reads as TGTGCCAGCAGCTTGCAGGGGGTCCACGAGCAGTACTTC.

To note about this clone: The sample has other DNA sequences that encode this CDR3 too. The rearrangement links TRBV6-2 or TRBV6-3 to TRBJ2-7, with D tentatively TRBD1 (6 bases). Trimming shortened V by 6 bases and J by 2 bases, and 11 bases separated the two germline ends. CDR3 size: 13 residues. The germline CDR1 and CDR2 sequences are MNHEY and SVGEGT. The CDR3 DNA sequence: TGTGCCAGCAGCTCCAGGGGTCCCTACGAGCAGTACTTC. Amino acids: CASSSRGPYEQYF.

A single count supports this clone. The chain joins TRBV19 to TRBJ2-4; TRBD2 aligns across 14 bases. Germline CDR1 and CDR2: LNHDA and SQIVND (reference sequence). The V and J ends lost 4 bases and 5 bases, in that order; junction bases with no gene match: 4. The CDR3 consists of 16 residues. CDR3 DNA sequence: TGTGCCAGTAGTAGTGGGACTAGCGGGAGCGAAAACATTCAGTACTTC. Translating it yields CASSSGTSGSENIQYF.

This clone was detected once. The germline gene is not matched at one end of the junction; a read error may be the cause. The chain combines TRBV7-7 with TRBJ2-1; D unresolved. The germline V gene has CDR1 SSHAT and CDR2 FNYEAQ (reference sequence). The CDR3 runs 13 residues. The CDR3 loop reads CASSLESYNEQFF. As DNA, the CDR3 is TGTGCTAGCAGCTTAGAGAGTTACAATGAGCAGTTCTTC.

This chain links TRBV6-2 or TRBV6-3 with TRBJ2-4; D ambiguous. The CDR3 consists of 15 residues. The germline CDR1 and CDR2 sequences are MNHEY and SVGEGT. The V end lost 6 bases, the J end lost 0 bases, and 12 bases lay between the germline ends. CDR3 nucleotide sequence: TGTGCCAGCAGCCCCGACACGCTAGCCAAAAACATTCAGTACTTC. This encodes CASSPDTLAKNIQYF.

The chain combines TRBV27 with TRBJ1-1; 8 positions match TRBD1. The ends lost 5 bases at V and 5 bases at J; junction bases unmatched: 10. The CDR3 contains 15 residues. Germline values: CDR1 MNHEY, CDR2 SMNVEV (reference sequence). Here the CDR3 DNA reads TGTGCCAGCAGTCCCCACCCACAGGGGGGGACTGAAGCTTTCTTT. This sequence encodes CASSPHPQGGTEAFF.

The V gene is TRBV10-3, the J gene TRBJ1-1; D is perhaps TRBD1 (6 bases). The CDR3 is made up of 15 amino acids. Germline-derived CDR1 and CDR2 are ENHRY and SYGVKD. V shed 0 bases and J shed 4 bases, with 12 bases lying between them. This chain's CDR3 is CAISESGRGITEAFF. CDR3 DNA sequence: TGTGCCATCAGTGAGTCGGGCAGGGGCATCACTGAAGCTTTCTTT.

CDR3 sequence reads: CASRVISTGELFF. CDR3 nucleotides: TGTGCCAGCCGGGTAATATCTACCGGGGAGCTGTTTTTT. The chain couples TRBV6-5 to TRBJ2-2; D is undetermined. Between the trimmed V and J ends, which lost 8 bases and 5 bases, there was a span of 12 bases. Germline-derived CDR1 and CDR2 are MNHEY and SVGAGI. The CDR3 totals 13 residues.

The chain is built from TRBV5-5 and TRBJ1-1; weak D call: TRBD1 (6 bases). Trimming took 4 bases from V and 4 from J, leaving 11 bases between them. This CDR3 is 13 amino acids long. Looked up from germline, CDR1 is SGHKS and CDR2 is YYEKEE (reference sequence). The DNA of the CDR3 is TGTGCCAGCAGCCCCACAGGGATCACTGAAGCTTTCTTT. Its protein product is CASSPTGITEAFF.

CDR3: CASTVGQGDKNIQYF. CDR3 sequence (DNA): TGTGCCAGCACCGTGGGACAGGGTGACAAAAACATTCAGTACTTC. The rearrangement uses TRBV5-8 and TRBJ2-4, with 9 nucleotides matching TRBD1. Germline V lookup: CDR1 SGHTS, CDR2 YDEGEE. V shed 6 bases, J shed 3 bases, and the junction held 7 bases outside the gene matches. This CDR3 spans 15 amino acids.

This clone was recorded once. The chain joins TRBV11-2 to TRBJ2-7; 7 nucleotides align to TRBD1. Germline-derived CDR1 and CDR2 are SGHAT and FQNNGV. CDR3 length: 16 amino acids. V trimming: 0 bases; J trimming: 5 bases; junction bases outside the gene matches: 10. The CDR3 nucleotides read TGTGCCAGCAGCTTAGATCTCGCAACAGGGGCCAACGAGCAGTACTTC. It specifies CASSLDLATGANEQYF. The full variable domain, in which reference TRBV11-2 and TRBJ2-7 provide the parts outside the CDR3, is EAGVAQSPRYKIIEKRQSVAFWCNPISGHATLYWYQQILGQGPKLLIQFQNNGVVDDSQLPKDRFSAERLKGVDSTLKIQPAKLEDSAVYLCASSLDLATGANEQYFGPGTRLTVT.

This clone was counted only a few times. The chain has TRBV9 and TRBJ2-7; the D gene is possibly TRBD2 (5 bases). The V gene's germline CDR1 is SGDLS and CDR2 YYNGEE. V lost 4 bases, J lost 5 bases, and 7 bases lay in between. The CDR3 contains 11 residues. The CDR3 region is CASSIGDEQYF. For the CDR3, the DNA is TGTGCCAGCAGCATCGGGGACGAGCAGTACTTC.

This chain links TRBV11-2 with TRBJ2-2, with TRBD2 as a possible D gene (6 bases). V was cut by 1 base and J by 4 bases, with 10 bases left in between. The CDR3 is 15 residues long. CDR1 SGHAT and CDR2 FQNNGV come from the germline V gene. Here the CDR3 DNA reads TGTGCCAGCAGCTTAGGGATTAGCGGCACCGGGGAGCTGTTTTTT. It yields the protein CASSLGISGTGELFF.

The rearrangement uses TRBV15 and TRBJ2-1; D might be TRBD2 (5 bases). CDR1 and CDR2 (germline): LNHNV, YYDKDF (reference sequence). This CDR3 has 13 residues. Deletions cut 0 bases from V and 9 bases from J, with 9 bases between. This CDR3 reads CATSRDRGSEQFF. Written as DNA, the CDR3 is TGTGCCACCAGCAGAGATAGAGGGAGTGAGCAGTTCTTC.

This clone was counted a single time. V and J are TRBV6-5 and TRBJ2-6, with D perhaps matching TRBD1 (6 bases). V was cut by 1 base and J by 4 bases, with 11 bases left in between. In germline, CDR1 is MNHEY, CDR2 SVGAGI. The CDR3 runs 16 residues. CDR3 sequence (DNA): TGTGCCAGCAGTTACTTTGCAGGGGCCGGGGCCAACGTCCTGACTTTC. It codes for CASSYFAGAGANVLTF.

The chain combines TRBV28 with TRBJ2-1; 11 bases map to TRBD2. Looked up from germline, CDR1 is MDHEN and CDR2 is SYDVKM. The CDR3 sequence is 15 residues long. V trimming: 3 bases; J trimming: 8 bases; junction bases outside the gene matches: 6. The CDR3, as DNA: TGTGCCAGCAGTTTGCGACTAGCGGGGTTACATGAGCAGTTCTTC. This sequence encodes CASSLRLAGLHEQFF.

The V call is TRBV6-5, the J call TRBJ2-2; possibly TRBD1 for D (6 bases). Germline CDR1 is MNHEY and CDR2 is SVGAGI. The CDR3 extends over 13 amino acids. V was clipped by 5 bases and J by 4 bases, with 8 bases between them. Here the CDR3 DNA reads TGTGCCAGCAGTCGGACAGTCACCGGGGAGCTGTTTTTT. Translating it yields CASSRTVTGELFF.

The chain employs TRBV24-1 and TRBJ2-7; 7 bases are shared with TRBD2. The CDR3 sequence is 15 residues long. Germline CDR1 reads KGHDR; CDR2 reads SFDVKD. V shed 5 bases and J 3 bases; nucleotides not matched to a gene: 9. The DNA for the CDR3 is TGTGCCACCAGTGTATCGGGAGGTTCCTTCTACGAGCAGTACTTC. This sequence encodes CATSVSGGSFYEQYF.

The V and J genes are TRBV4-3 and TRBJ1-6; 8 positions agree with TRBD1. After removal of 4 bases from V and 6 bases from J, the junction contained 5 bases not matched to a gene. Germline V CDR1 and CDR2: LGHNA, YSLEER. The CDR3 is 15 amino acids. For the CDR3, the DNA is TGCGCCAGCAGCCCCACAGGGGGTTCTAATTCACCCCTCCACTTT. Translated: CASSPTGGSNSPLHF.

This sequence joins TRBV5-4 and TRBJ1-2, with D possibly being TRBD1 (5 bases). Between the trimmed V and J ends, which lost 0 bases and 3 bases, there was a span of 9 bases. This CDR3 region has 14 residues. Germline V CDR1 and CDR2: SGHNT, YYREEE (reference sequence). The CDR3 bases are TGTGCCAGCAGCTTGGGGGGCGTGGACTATGGCTACACCTTC. It yields the protein CASSLGGVDYGYTF.